These T cell receptor beta chains were read from a single sample in a study of spatial heterogeneity in lung cancer. Via MiXCR, TCRdb re-called the 5' RACE reads, giving one row per CDR3 protein. The profile shows about 3,400 distinct CDR3 sequences, over 5.5% of them singletons. The sequences come from lung tumor tissue, collected at surgery. Receptor source: a female donor with early-stage non-small cell lung cancer. The CDR3 runs from the conserved cysteine through the conserved F or W. A D gene is named only where the DNA matches it firmly. Rows may omit the clone size; those that give it use once, few, many or a size class.

D	J	size	V	CDR3	DNA
TRBD1	TRBJ2-2	many	TRBV7-6	CASSLRPGQGAGELFF	TGTGCCAGCAGCTTACGTCCGGGACAGGGGGCCGGGGAGCTGTTTTTT
-	TRBJ2-6	medium-sized	TRBV27	CASSLQMSGANVLTF	TGTGCCAGCAGCCTACAGATGTCTGGGGCCAACGTCCTGACTTTC
TRBD1	TRBJ2-3	many	TRBV3-1	CASRGTGSVDTQYF	TGTGCCAGCAGGGGGACAGGGAGCGTAGATACGCAGTATTTT
TRBD2	TRBJ2-1	medium-sized	TRBV5-1	CASSSGLAGGDEEQFF	TGCGCCAGCAGCTCCGGACTAGCGGGAGGTGACGAGGAGCAGTTCTTC
-	TRBJ2-1	medium-sized	TRBV6-2/TRBV6-3	CASSPGLPLANEQFF	TGTGCCAGCAGTCCCGGTTTACCCTTGGCGAATGAGCAGTTCTTC
TRBD2	TRBJ2-3	-	TRBV9	CASSASGTSTDTQYF	TGTGCCAGCAGCGCGAGCGGGACTAGCACAGATACGCAGTATTTT
-	TRBJ1-1	many	TRBV3-1	CASSQLGPNTEAFF	TGTGCCAGCAGCCAATTGGGGCCGAACACTGAAGCTTTCTTT
-	TRBJ2-1	few	TRBV28	CASSPPEWGEQFF	TGTGCCAGCAGCCCCCCCGAGTGGGGTGAGCAGTTCTTC
TRBD2	TRBJ2-1	many	TRBV20-1	CSASQQPGLAGGNEQFF	TGCAGTGCTAGTCAACAACCGGGACTAGCGGGAGGAAATGAGCAGTTCTTC
TRBD1	TRBJ2-5	many	TRBV5-6	CASVRGQGRKTQYF	TGTGCCAGCGTGCGGGGACAGGGGAGGAAGACCCAGTACTTC
TRBD2	TRBJ2-1	medium-sized	TRBV27	CASSFLTSGRYNEQFF	TGTGCCAGCAGTTTCCTGACTAGCGGGAGGTATAATGAGCAGTTCTTC
-	TRBJ1-5	medium-sized	TRBV11-3	CASSLGEGKNQPQHF	TGTGCCAGCAGCTTAGGAGAAGGGAAGAATCAGCCCCAGCATTTT
TRBD2	TRBJ2-5	medium-sized	TRBV11-2	CASSLGASGDQETQYF	TGTGCCAGCAGCTTAGGGGCTAGCGGAGACCAAGAGACCCAGTACTTC
-	TRBJ2-6	medium-sized	TRBV29-1	CSVFGANAGANVLTF	TGCAGCGTCTTCGGGGCGAACGCTGGGGCCAACGTCCTGACTTTC
TRBD1	TRBJ2-7	medium-sized	TRBV28	CASRRQGLPPYF	TGTGCCAGCAGACGACAGGGCCTACCGCCGTACTTC
-	TRBJ1-6	many	TRBV9	CASSVTGTYSPLHF	TGTGCCAGCAGCGTTACAGGGACCTATTCACCCCTCCACTTT
-	TRBJ1-5	medium-sized	TRBV28	CASSSQGLTEQPQHF	TGTGCCAGCAGTTCCCAGGGATTAACAGAACAGCCCCAGCATTTT
-	TRBJ2-4	medium-sized	TRBV6-2/TRBV6-3	CASSLTMGVAKNIQYF	TGTGCCAGCAGTTTGACTATGGGGGTAGCCAAAAACATTCAGTACTTC
TRBD1	TRBJ1-5	medium-sized	TRBV28	CASRISKYGTGGHQPQHF	TGTGCCAGCAGGATTTCAAAGTACGGGACAGGGGGCCATCAGCCCCAGCATTTT
-	TRBJ2-1	medium-sized	TRBV29-1	CSVETPYDHEQFF	TGCAGCGTTGAAACCCCTTATGACCATGAGCAGTTCTTC
TRBD2	TRBJ2-7	many	TRBV4-1	CASSQGVAGDFYEQYF	TGCGCCAGCAGCCAAGGTGTAGCGGGAGACTTCTACGAGCAGTACTTC
-	TRBJ1-1	medium-sized	TRBV2	CASSSLWGIAEAFF	TGTGCCAGCAGTTCCCTGTGGGGGATAGCTGAAGCTTTCTTT
TRBD2	TRBJ2-3	medium-sized	TRBV10-3	CAIRGTSGTDTQYF	TGTGCCATCAGGGGGACTAGCGGCACAGATACGCAGTATTTT
-	TRBJ1-5	medium-sized	TRBV19	CASSMGLNRRYSNQPQHF	TGTGCCAGTAGTATGGGTCTCAACAGGAGATATAGCAATCAGCCCCAGCATTTT